This T cell receptor beta chain stems from a study of shared clonotypes between healthy human individuals. Points from the study as a whole: Sequencing depth was predicted to influence how clonotypes are shared among donors. Larger estimated richness was generally seen in naive subsets than in memory subsets.

CDR3 length: 12 amino acids. The V and J ends lost 9 bases and 2 bases respectively, with 11 bases between them. Germline CDR1 is SNHLY and CDR2 is FYNNEI. Caucasian adults living in Nashville, Tennessee, provided all samples. CD45RA-negative memory and CD45RA+ naive subsets were split from the CD4+ cells. This clone came up once. No antigen is known for it. Data came from immunoSEQ multiplex PCR; TCRdb stores just in-frame clones and leaves some out. The profile shows approximately 250,000 clones, 60% to 80% of them singletons. This receptor was obtained from a man aged 25-45 years in good health. The chain recombines TRBV2 with TRBJ2-7, with D possibly matching TRBD1 (6 bases). Sample: memory CD4+ T cells sorted from blood. Stated subset: CD45RA-negative fraction. CDR3 sequence: CASAGQPYEQYF. In DNA form, the CDR3 reads TGTGCCAGTGCTGGACAGCCCTACGAGCAGTACTTC.